This TCR beta chain was retrieved from a study of blood T cell repertoires in COVID-19. Background on the study: In each case, the material was cDNA or gDNA derived from T cells, B-cell-depleted T cells, or PBMCs.

The CDR3 is 15 residues long. V lost 4 bases and J lost 2; bases outside the gene matches: 4. Germline CDR1 and CDR2: LGHDT and YNNKEL (reference sequence). The protocol was immunoSEQ multiplex PCR, while the TCRdb copy is restricted to in-frame clones and leaves out a portion. There are 130,000 to 150,000 clones in the sample; about 80% occur only once, and under 10% lies in the top ten. Sequencing input: peripheral blood. The chain links TRBV3-1 (or the pseudogene TRBV3-2) to TRBJ1-2, with 10 bases matching TRBD1. The TCR comes from a woman of 80 years or more in a cohort sampled during active or convalescent COVID-19. The CDR3 bases are TGTGCCAGCAGCCGAAAGGGACAGGGGAACTATGGCTACACCTTC. Residues: CASSRKGQGNYGYTF.